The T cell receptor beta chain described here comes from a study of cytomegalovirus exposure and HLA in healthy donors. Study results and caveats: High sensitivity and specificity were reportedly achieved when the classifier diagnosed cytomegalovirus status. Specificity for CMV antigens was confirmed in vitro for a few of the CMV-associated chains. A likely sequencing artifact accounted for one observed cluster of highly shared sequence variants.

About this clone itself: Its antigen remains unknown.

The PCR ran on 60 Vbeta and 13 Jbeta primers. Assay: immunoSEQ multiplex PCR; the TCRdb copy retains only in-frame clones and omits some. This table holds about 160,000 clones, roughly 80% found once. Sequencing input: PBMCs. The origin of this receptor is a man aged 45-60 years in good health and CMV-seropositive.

In DNA, the CDR3 is TGTGCCAGCAGCTTCCGGGACACCGTCCAGTACTTC. Its protein product is CASSFRDTVQYF. V usage is TRBV7-8 and J usage is TRBJ2-7, with D possibly matching TRBD1 (6 bases). Trimming stripped 3 bases from V and 10 bases from J, with 13 bases between. CDR3 size: 12 residues. Looked up from germline, CDR1 is SGHVS and CDR2 is FQNEAQ.